Sequencing of this TCR beta chain was carried out in a study of cytomegalovirus exposure and HLA in healthy donors. CDR1 and CDR2 (germline): SGHDN, FVKESK. The CDR3 is 15 residues long. The V gene end was trimmed by 8 bases and the J gene end by 2 bases; junction bases not matched to a gene: 8. PCR was performed using 60 Vbeta and 13 Jbeta primers. Profiling relied on immunoSEQ multiplex PCR, and the TCRdb table lists in-frame clones only, not all of them. The sample yields some 150,000 clones, roughly 70% seen once. The sequenced sample was PBMCs. The clonotype originates from a woman under 40 in good health and CMV-seronegative. The V gene is TRBV14, the J gene TRBJ2-3, with 9 bases matching TRBD2. In nucleotides, the CDR3 is TGTGCCAGCTCCCAAGTAGCGGGGGCCACAGATACGCAGTATTTT. Protein product: CASSQVAGATDTQYF.